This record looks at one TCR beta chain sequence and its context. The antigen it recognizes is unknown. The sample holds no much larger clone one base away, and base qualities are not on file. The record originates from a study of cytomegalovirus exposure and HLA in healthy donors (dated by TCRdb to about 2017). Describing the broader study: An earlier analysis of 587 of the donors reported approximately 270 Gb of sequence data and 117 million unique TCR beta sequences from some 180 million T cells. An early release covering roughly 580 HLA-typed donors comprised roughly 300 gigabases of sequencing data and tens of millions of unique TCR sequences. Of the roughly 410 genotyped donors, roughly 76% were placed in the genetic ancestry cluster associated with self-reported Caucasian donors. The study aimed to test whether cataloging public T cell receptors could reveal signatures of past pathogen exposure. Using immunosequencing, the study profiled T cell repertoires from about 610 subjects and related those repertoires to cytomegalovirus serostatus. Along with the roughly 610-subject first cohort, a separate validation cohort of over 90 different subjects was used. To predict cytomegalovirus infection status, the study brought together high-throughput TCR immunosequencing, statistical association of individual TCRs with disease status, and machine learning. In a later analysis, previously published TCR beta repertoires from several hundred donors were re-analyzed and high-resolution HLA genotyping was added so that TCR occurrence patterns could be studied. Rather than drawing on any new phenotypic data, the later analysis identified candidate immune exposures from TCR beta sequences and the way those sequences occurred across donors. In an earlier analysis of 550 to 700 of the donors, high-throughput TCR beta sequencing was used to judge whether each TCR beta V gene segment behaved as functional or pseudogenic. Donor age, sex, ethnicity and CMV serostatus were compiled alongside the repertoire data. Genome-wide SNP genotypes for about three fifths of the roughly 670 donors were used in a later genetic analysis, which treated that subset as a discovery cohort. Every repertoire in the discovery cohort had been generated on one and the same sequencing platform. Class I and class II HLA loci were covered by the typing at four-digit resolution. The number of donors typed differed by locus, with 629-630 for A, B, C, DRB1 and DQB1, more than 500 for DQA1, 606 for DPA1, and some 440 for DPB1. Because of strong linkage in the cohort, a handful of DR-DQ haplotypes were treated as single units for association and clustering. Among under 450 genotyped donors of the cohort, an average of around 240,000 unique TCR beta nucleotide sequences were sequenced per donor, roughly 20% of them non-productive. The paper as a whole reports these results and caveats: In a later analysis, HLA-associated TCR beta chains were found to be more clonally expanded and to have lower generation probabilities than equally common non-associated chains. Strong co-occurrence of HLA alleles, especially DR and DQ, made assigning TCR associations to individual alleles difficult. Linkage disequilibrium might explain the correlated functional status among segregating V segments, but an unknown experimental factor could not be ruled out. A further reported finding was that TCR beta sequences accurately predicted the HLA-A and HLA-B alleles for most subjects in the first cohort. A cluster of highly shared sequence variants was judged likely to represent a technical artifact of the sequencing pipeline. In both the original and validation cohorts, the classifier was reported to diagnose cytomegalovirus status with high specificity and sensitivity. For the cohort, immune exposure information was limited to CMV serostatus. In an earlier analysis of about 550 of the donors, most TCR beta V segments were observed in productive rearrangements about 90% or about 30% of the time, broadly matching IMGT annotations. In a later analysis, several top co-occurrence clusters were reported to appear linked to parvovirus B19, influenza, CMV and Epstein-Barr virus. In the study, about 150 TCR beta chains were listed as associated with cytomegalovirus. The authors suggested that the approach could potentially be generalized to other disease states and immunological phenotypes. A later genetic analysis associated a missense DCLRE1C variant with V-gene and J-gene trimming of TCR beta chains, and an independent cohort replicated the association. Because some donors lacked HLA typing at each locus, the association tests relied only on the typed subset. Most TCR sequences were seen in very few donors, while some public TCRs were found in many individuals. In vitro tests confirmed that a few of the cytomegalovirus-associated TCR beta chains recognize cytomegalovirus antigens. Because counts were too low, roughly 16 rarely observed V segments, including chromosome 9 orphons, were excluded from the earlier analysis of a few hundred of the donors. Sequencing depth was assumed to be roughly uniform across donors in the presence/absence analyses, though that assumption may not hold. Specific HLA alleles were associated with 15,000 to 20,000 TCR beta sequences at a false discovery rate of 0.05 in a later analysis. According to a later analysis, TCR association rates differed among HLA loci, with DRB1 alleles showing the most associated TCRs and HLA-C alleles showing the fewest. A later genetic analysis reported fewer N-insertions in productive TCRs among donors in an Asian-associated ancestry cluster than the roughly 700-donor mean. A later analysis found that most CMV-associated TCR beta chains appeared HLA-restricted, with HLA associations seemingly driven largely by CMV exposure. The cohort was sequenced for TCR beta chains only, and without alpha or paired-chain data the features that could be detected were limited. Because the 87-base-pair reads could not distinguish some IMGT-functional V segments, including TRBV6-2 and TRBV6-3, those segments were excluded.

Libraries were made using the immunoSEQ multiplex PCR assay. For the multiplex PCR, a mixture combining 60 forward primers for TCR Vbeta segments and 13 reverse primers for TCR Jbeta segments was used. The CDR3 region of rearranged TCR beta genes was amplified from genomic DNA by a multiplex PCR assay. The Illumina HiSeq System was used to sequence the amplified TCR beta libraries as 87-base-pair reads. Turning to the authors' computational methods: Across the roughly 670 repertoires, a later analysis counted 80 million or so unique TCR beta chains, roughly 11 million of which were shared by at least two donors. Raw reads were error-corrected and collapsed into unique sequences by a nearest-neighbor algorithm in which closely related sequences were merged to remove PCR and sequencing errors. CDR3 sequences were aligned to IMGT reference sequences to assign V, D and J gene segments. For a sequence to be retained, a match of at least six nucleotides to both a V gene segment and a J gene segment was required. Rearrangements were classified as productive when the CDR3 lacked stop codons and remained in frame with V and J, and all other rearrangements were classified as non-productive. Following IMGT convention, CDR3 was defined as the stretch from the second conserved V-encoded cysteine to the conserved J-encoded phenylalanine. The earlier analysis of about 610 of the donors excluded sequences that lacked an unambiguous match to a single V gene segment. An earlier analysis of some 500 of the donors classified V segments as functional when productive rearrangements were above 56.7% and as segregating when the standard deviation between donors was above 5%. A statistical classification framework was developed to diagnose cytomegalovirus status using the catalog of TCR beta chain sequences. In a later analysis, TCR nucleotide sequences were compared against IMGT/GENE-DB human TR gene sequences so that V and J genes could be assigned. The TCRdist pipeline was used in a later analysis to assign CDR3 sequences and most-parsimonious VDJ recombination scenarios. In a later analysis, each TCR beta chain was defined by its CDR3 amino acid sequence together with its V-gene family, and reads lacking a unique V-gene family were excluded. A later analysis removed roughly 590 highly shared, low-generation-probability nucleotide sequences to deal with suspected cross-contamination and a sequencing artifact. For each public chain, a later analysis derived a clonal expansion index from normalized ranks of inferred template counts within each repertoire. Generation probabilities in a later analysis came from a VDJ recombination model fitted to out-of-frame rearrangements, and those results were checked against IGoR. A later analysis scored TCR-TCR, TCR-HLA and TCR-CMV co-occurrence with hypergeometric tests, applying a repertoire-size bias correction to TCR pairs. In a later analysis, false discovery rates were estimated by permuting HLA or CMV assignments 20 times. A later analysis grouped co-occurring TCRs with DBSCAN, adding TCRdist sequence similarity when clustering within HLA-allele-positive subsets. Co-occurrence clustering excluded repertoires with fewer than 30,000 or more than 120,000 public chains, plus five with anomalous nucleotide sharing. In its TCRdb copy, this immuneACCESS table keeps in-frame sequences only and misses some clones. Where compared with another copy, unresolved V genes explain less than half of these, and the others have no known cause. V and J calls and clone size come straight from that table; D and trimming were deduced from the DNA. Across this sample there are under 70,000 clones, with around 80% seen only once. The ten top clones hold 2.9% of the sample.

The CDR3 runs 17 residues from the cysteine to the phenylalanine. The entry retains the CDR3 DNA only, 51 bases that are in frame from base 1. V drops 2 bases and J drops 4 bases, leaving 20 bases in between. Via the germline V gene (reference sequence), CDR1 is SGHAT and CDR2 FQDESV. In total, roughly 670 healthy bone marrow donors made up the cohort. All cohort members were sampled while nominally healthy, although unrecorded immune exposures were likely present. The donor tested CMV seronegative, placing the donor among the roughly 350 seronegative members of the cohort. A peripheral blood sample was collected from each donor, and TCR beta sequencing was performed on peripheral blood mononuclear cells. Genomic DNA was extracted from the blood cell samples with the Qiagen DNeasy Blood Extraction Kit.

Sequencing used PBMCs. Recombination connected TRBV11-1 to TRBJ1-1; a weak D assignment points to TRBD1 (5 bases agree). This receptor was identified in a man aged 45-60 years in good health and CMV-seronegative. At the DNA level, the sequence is TGTGCCAGCAGCTTAAAGGGGCCATCCACGGGAGGCACTGAAGCTTTCTTT. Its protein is CASSLKGPSTGGTEAFF.